The following is a T cell receptor beta chain sequence with its context. Its specificity is unknown. Generated by immunoSEQ multiplex PCR, the TCRdb table keeps only in-frame clones and is missing some. This repertoire shows 150,000 to 200,000 clones, 70% to 90% found once; its top ten account for 3.5% to 5.5%. Losses at the gene ends were 5 bases for V and 8 bases for J; bases not matched to a gene: 11. There are 15 residues in the CDR3. Looked up from germline, CDR1 is MDHEN and CDR2 is SYDVKM. This sample is part of a study of T cell responses to AZD1222 COVID-19 vaccine. General study points: Nearly half of spike-specific TCRs reportedly go after variant regions that carry no mutations. All repertoire sampling was performed exclusively after the peak T cell response. Females outnumbered males among donors, who were mostly white British; clonal diversity was possibly underestimated. After two AZD1222 doses, spike-specific TCR breadth and depth rose versus day 0.

The chain employs TRBV28 and TRBJ1-4; the match to TRBD1 covers 7 bases. This TCR was recovered from an adult who received the MenACWY meningococcal vaccine as a control. The source material was peripheral blood, sampled 28 days after the second dose of the MenACWY control vaccine. This CDR3 reads CASSKPQGYHEKLFF. CDR3 bases: TGTGCCAGCAGTAAACCACAGGGGTATCACGAAAAACTGTTTTTT.